The source of this T cell receptor beta chain is a study of T cells in Graves' hyperthyroidism and ophthalmopathy. Findings and limits, study-wide: Blood shared most expanded thyroid clonotypes above 0.001. Onset of ophthalmopathy came a median approximately 6 months after the model predicted it.

This clonotype has only a few counts. Its antigen is currently unknown. Orbital computed tomography and thyroid ultrasound, together with serum TRAb and thyroxine and clinical symptoms, were used for diagnoses. RNA transcripts were the template for amplifying TCR beta CDR3 regions. A first-round RT-PCR of the TCR CDR3 used the HTBI primer set. TCRdb called the multiplex PCR reads again in MiXCR, with one record for every CDR3 protein. The sample has about 500,000 distinct CDR3 sequences; over 35% are singletons. Trimming pared 5 bases from V and 4 bases from J, leaving 9 bases between. This CDR3 is built from 13 residues. Germline CDR1 is SGHAT and CDR2 is FQNNGV.

The chain joins TRBV11-2 to TRBJ1-3; D uncertain. The sample consisted of peripheral blood or thyroid tissue (not recorded which). The TCR sequence derives from an adult woman with Graves' disease, either hyperthyroidism or ophthalmopathy (not recorded which). The CDR3 protein is CASSHNPGNTIYF. For the CDR3, the DNA is TGTGCCAGCAGCCATAACCCGGGAAACACCATATATTTT.